A selection of T cell receptor beta chains follows, all from one sample in a study of CD8+ T cells in alopecia areata. The assay was immunoSEQ multiplex PCR, and TCRdb's table has in-frame clones only and misses some. The sample lists 200,000 to 250,000 clones; around 67% were seen once. Sequenced here: CD4+ T cells sorted from blood, sampled at week 0. All receptors derive from a human donor with alopecia areata. The CDR3 runs from the conserved cysteine through the conserved F or W. Fields, in order: clone size, J gene, D gene, V gene, CDR3 DNA, CDR3 protein. The D gene is left open where the match is weak. Only part of the rows carry a size: once, few, many, or a class if the clone is expanded.

clone size: -
J gene: TRBJ2-7
D gene: -
V gene: TRBV12-5
CDR3 DNA: TGTGCTAGTGCCTCCGGGCTTAATATCCACGAGCAGTACTTC
CDR3 protein: CASASGLNIHEQYF

clone size: -
J gene: TRBJ1-6
D gene: -
V gene: TRBV14
CDR3 DNA: TGTGCCAGCAGCCAAGGCCTGGATTCACCCCTCCACTTT
CDR3 protein: CASSQGLDSPLHF

clone size: once
J gene: TRBJ1-1
D gene: -
V gene: TRBV27
CDR3 DNA: TGTGCCAGCAGTTTTATCCTGGGAGAAGCTTTCTTT
CDR3 protein: CASSFILGEAFF

clone size: few
J gene: TRBJ2-1
D gene: -
V gene: TRBV10-3
CDR3 DNA: TGTGCCATCAGTGACGAGGTCGATGAGCAGTTCTTC
CDR3 protein: CAISDEVDEQFF

clone size: -
J gene: TRBJ2-7
D gene: -
V gene: TRBV6-5
CDR3 DNA: TGTGCCAGCAGGAGAGGGATTGCCTACGAGCAGTACTTC
CDR3 protein: CASRRGIAYEQYF

clone size: -
J gene: TRBJ1-1
D gene: -
V gene: TRBV6-1
CDR3 DNA: TGTGCCAGCACGACGGACCCAGGCACTGAAGCTTTCTTT
CDR3 protein: CASTTDPGTEAFF

clone size: -
J gene: TRBJ2-1
D gene: TRBD2
V gene: TRBV6-6
CDR3 DNA: TGTGCCAGCAGTTACGGGACTACTAACAATGAGCAGTTCTTC
CDR3 protein: CASSYGTTNNEQFF

clone size: -
J gene: TRBJ1-1
D gene: -
V gene: TRBV29-1
CDR3 DNA: TGCAGCGGGTCGGGGGGCTTATCAGAAGCTTTCTTT
CDR3 protein: CSGSGGLSEAFF

clone size: -
J gene: TRBJ1-2
D gene: -
V gene: TRBV29-1
CDR3 DNA: TGCAGCGTTGAACGTCCAGGGGATGGCTACACCTTC
CDR3 protein: CSVERPGDGYTF

clone size: few
J gene: TRBJ2-1
D gene: -
V gene: TRBV30
CDR3 DNA: TGTGCCTGGAGTGTTCCAGATCGACCCTACAATGAGCAGTTCTTC
CDR3 protein: CAWSVPDRPYNEQFF